This T cell receptor (beta chain) emerged from a study of glioma-infiltrating T cells. Study results and limitations: Above-expected tissue-blood divergence occurred in all gliomas, most in low-grade ones.

This clonotype was detected many times. Its antigen is still unknown. Using RNA template, CDR3s of TCR alpha and beta were amplified with iRepertoire arm-PCR. TCRdb independently ran MiXCR on the multiplex PCR reads; one entry per CDR3 protein. Here the sample spans approximately 88,000 distinct CDR3 sequences, about 25% being singletons. V dropped 4 bases and J dropped 2; count of bases not matched to a gene: 7. Per the germline V gene, CDR1 is SGDLS and CDR2 is YYNGEE. This CDR3 region has 16 residues. The J gene is TRBJ2-3, the V gene TRBV9, with 10 nucleotides matching TRBD2. The TCR comes from a human donor with low-grade glioma or glioblastoma, undergoing nonglioma brain surgery, or in good health (not recorded which). Source material: glioma tissue, nonneoplastic brain tissue, or PBMCs (not recorded which). The CDR3 loop reads CASSPRTSGYTDTQYF. The DNA for the CDR3 is TGTGCCAGCAGCCCTCGGACTAGCGGTTACACAGATACGCAGTATTTT.